The rows below give T cell receptor beta chains drawn from one sample of a study of molecular identifiers for immune sequencing clone quantification. Each CDR3 protein gets one entry after TCRdb re-called the PCR reads with MiXCR. Of approximately 500,000 distinct CDR3 sequences listed, about 25% are singletons. Material for sequencing was naive CD8+ T cells from blood, with Jurkat cell RNA spiked in. These receptors were obtained from a human donor in good health. Some libraries in this study had Jurkat cell RNA spiked in. Both conserved end residues are part of each CDR3. The D gene is left open where the match is weak. Rows may omit the clone size; those that give it use once, few, many or a size class.

TRBV7-9	TRBJ2-3	TRBD1	few	CASSFGTGDTDTQYF	TGTGCCAGCAGCTTTGGGACAGGAGACACAGATACGCAGTATTTT
TRBV29-1	TRBJ1-3	NA	NA	CSVTGGPRGNSIYF	TGCAGCGTAACGGGGGGCCCGCGAGGAAACAGCATATATTTT
TRBV12-3/TRBV12-4	TRBJ1-4	NA	few	CASSYRARSSEKLFF	TGTGCCAGCAGTTACCGGGCCCGGTCCAGTGAAAAACTGTTTTTT
TRBV20-1	TRBJ2-7	TRBD2	few	CSAPGTSGRPTHEQYF	TGCAGTGCCCCTGGGACTAGCGGGAGACCCACCCACGAGCAGTACTTC
TRBV5-6	TRBJ1-1	NA	once	CASSPGVRGPEAFF	TGTGCCAGCAGCCCGGGAGTTAGGGGACCTGAAGCTTTCTTT
TRBV3-1	TRBJ1-5	NA	many	CASSQDDSGVQPQHF	TGTGCCAGCAGCCAAGATGATTCAGGGGTTCAGCCCCAGCATTTT
TRBV28	TRBJ1-1	NA	many	CASSSDRHEAFF	TGTGCCAGCAGTTCTGACAGACATGAAGCTTTCTTT
TRBV6-5	TRBJ2-1	NA	few	CVSSYADEDNEQFF	TGTGTCAGCAGTTACGCGGATGAGGACAATGAGCAGTTCTTC
TRBV18	TRBJ2-3	TRBD2	few	CASSAGTISTDTQYF	TGTGCCAGCTCAGCCGGGACTATCAGCACAGATACGCAGTATTTT
TRBV30	TRBJ2-6	TRBD2	few	CAWSRTSGRPVPGANVLTF	TGTGCCTGGAGCAGGACTAGCGGGAGGCCTGTTCCTGGGGCCAACGTCCTGACTTTC
TRBV29-1	TRBJ2-2	TRBD2	many	CSVILMREGLAGELFF	TGCAGCGTTATTTTGATGCGGGAGGGCCTCGCCGGGGAGCTGTTTTTT
TRBV27	TRBJ1-3	NA	NA	CASRLSLTSGNTIYF	TGTGCCAGCAGGTTATCACTAACCTCTGGAAACACCATATATTTT
TRBV9	TRBJ1-4	NA	NA	CASSAEQGGEKLFF	TGTGCCAGCAGCGCCGAACAGGGTGGCGAAAAACTGTTTTTT
TRBV19	TRBJ2-2	TRBD2	NA	CASTTSHTSGQNTGELFF	TGTGCCAGTACCACCTCACATACTAGCGGACAGAACACCGGGGAGCTGTTTTTT
TRBV4-3	TRBJ2-1	TRBD2	NA	CASSREASGSNEQFF	TGCGCCAGCAGCCGAGAGGCTAGCGGGTCCAATGAGCAGTTCTTC
TRBV6-5	TRBJ2-7	NA	NA	CASSCYGSENYEQYF	TGTGCCAGCAGTTGTTATGGTTCGGAGAACTACGAGCAGTACTTC
TRBV12-3/TRBV12-4	TRBJ1-1	TRBD1	many	CASSRTGGYTEAFF	TGTGCCAGCAGTCGGACAGGGGGCTACACTGAAGCTTTCTTT
TRBV20-1	TRBJ2-7	TRBD2	NA	CSAEAGIYGQYF	TGCAGTGCTGAAGCGGGAATCTACGGGCAGTACTTC
TRBV28	TRBJ2-3	TRBD2	NA	CASSQRDSGSTNTQYF	TGTGCCAGCAGCCAACGAGATAGCGGGAGTACAAATACGCAGTATTTT
TRBV2	TRBJ1-1	NA	many	CASSEGDTEAFF	TGTGCCAGCAGTGAAGGGGACACTGAAGCTTTCTTT
TRBV25-1	TRBJ2-3	NA	NA	CASSEYFGGKNTQYF	TGTGCCAGCAGTGAATATTTCGGGGGTAAGAATACGCAGTATTTT
TRBV5-1	TRBJ2-7	TRBD1	NA	CASSYGQGAVYELYF	TGCGCCAGCAGCTATGGACAGGGGGCAGTCTACGAGCTGTACTTC
TRBV19	TRBJ2-4	NA	NA	CASSIGGKPGNIQYF	TGTGCCAGTAGTATAGGGGGTAAGCCCGGAAACATTCAGTACTTC
TRBV19	TRBJ1-1	NA	few	CASSIDLITEAFF	TGTGCCAGTAGTATAGATCTGATCACTGAAGCTTTCTTT
TRBV14	TRBJ1-2	NA	many	CASSPVGQSFHGYTF	TGTGCCAGCAGCCCCGTCGGACAGTCGTTTCATGGCTACACCTTC
TRBV27	TRBJ2-3	TRBD2	NA	CASSSPGLAGGRDTDTQYF	TGTGCCAGCAGTTCCCCGGGACTAGCGGGGGGGCGTGACACAGATACGCAGTATTTT
TRBV28	TRBJ2-1	NA	few	CASSPAWTYNEQFF	TGTGCCAGCAGCCCCGCGTGGACCTACAATGAGCAGTTCTTC
TRBV19	TRBJ2-2	NA	once	CASSMFLNTGELFF	TGTGCCAGTAGTATGTTCTTAAACACCGGGGAGCTGTTTTTT
TRBV4-3	TRBJ2-7	TRBD1	many	CASSWGQEPAYEQYF	TGCGCCAGCAGCTGGGGACAGGAACCCGCCTACGAGCAGTACTTC
TRBV6-5	TRBJ2-1	TRBD2	many	CASSYSFQLGGEGSTYNEQFF	TGTGCCAGCAGTTACTCTTTCCAGCTCGGCGGGGAGGGAAGCACCTACAATGAGCAGTTCTTC
TRBV5-1	TRBJ1-1	NA	many	CASSLTTDFYKQTEAFF	TGCGCCAGCAGCTTGACGACAGACTTCTACAAACAGACTGAAGCTTTCTTT
TRBV11-2	TRBJ2-6	NA	many	CASSSLFTGANVLTF	TGTGCCAGCAGCTCCCTCTTTACTGGGGCCAACGTCCTGACTTTC
TRBV13	TRBJ1-5	NA	many	CASSTGRSLTQPQHF	TGTGCCAGCAGCACAGGACGGAGCTTGACTCAGCCCCAGCATTTT
TRBV4-3	TRBJ1-1	NA	many	CASSQDAGKMTEAFF	TGCGCCAGCAGCCAAGATGCAGGGAAAATGACTGAAGCTTTCTTT
TRBV5-1	TRBJ2-7	TRBD2	few	CASSFLGLAGEQYF	TGCGCCAGCAGCTTCCTAGGACTAGCGGGCGAGCAGTACTTC
TRBV4-1	TRBJ2-7	NA	NA	CASSLTPRGEQYF	TGCGCCAGCAGCCTTACGCCGAGGGGCGAGCAGTACTTC
TRBV6-5	TRBJ2-7	NA	once	CASPWGSLVHAQYF	TGTGCCAGCCCCTGGGGCAGTCTGGTTCACGCGCAGTACTTC
TRBV27	TRBJ2-3	NA	NA	CASSPRTVDTRYF	TGTGCCAGCAGTCCCCGGACAGTCGATACGCGGTATTTT
TRBV20-1	TRBJ2-7	NA	NA	CSARELAGRDYEQYF	TGCAGTGCTAGAGAATTAGCAGGGAGAGACTACGAGCAGTACTTC
TRBV4-3	TRBJ1-2	NA	few	CASSQDPAIYGYTF	TGCGCCAGCAGCCAAGATCCCGCCATCTATGGCTACACCTTC
TRBV30	TRBJ1-3	NA	few	CAWNTGISGNTIYF	TGTGCCTGGAATACAGGGATCTCTGGAAACACCATATATTTT
TRBV4-1	TRBJ2-5	NA	NA	CASSQVIGTRAQYF	TGCGCCAGCAGCCAAGTCATTGGAACTCGGGCCCAGTACTTC
TRBV19	TRBJ2-7	NA	NA	CASSIPGVVYEQYF	TGTGCCAGTAGTATCCCGGGAGTGGTTTACGAGCAGTACTTC
TRBV7-9	TRBJ2-7	TRBD2	few	CASRGEVLGEQYF	TGTGCCAGCCGGGGGGAGGTTCTGGGAGAGCAGTACTTC
TRBV7-9	TRBJ2-1	NA	few	CASSLVSHLYNEQFF	TGTGCCAGCAGCTTAGTCTCCCACCTCTACAATGAGCAGTTCTTC
TRBV28	TRBJ2-1	NA	many	CASIRHSSYNEQFF	TGTGCCAGCATCCGACACAGCTCCTACAATGAGCAGTTCTTC
TRBV12-3/TRBV12-4	TRBJ2-5	TRBD1	NA	CASSPGTGVQETQYF	TGTGCCAGCAGCCCCGGGACAGGGGTACAAGAGACCCAGTACTTC
TRBV28	TRBJ1-1	NA	NA	CASSLDQGFTEAFF	TGTGCCAGCAGTTTAGACCAGGGGTTCACTGAAGCTTTCTTT
TRBV9	TRBJ2-3	TRBD1	NA	CASSNRDRGPTDTQYF	TGTGCCAGCAGCAACCGGGACAGGGGACCCACAGATACGCAGTATTTT
TRBV29-1	TRBJ2-1	TRBD1	few	CSPRDRGTNEQFF	TGCAGCCCCCGGGACAGGGGTACCAATGAGCAGTTCTTC
TRBV30	TRBJ2-7	NA	many	CAWSVGGHEQYF	TGTGCCTGGAGTGTTGGGGGCCACGAGCAGTACTTC
TRBV4-2	TRBJ1-5	NA	few	CASSPDVGYSNQPQHF	TGTGCCAGCAGCCCGGATGTGGGTTACAGCAATCAGCCCCAGCATTTT
TRBV7-2	TRBJ1-1	TRBD1	many	CASSFWDSEAFF	TGTGCCAGCAGCTTTTGGGACAGTGAAGCTTTCTTT
TRBV30	TRBJ1-2	NA	few	CAWRNVGATNHYGYTF	TGTGCCTGGAGAAACGTCGGGGCCACGAACCACTATGGCTACACCTTC
TRBV4-3	TRBJ2-6	NA	many	CASSQGLSGANVLTF	TGCGCCAGCAGCCAAGGTTTGTCTGGGGCCAACGTCCTGACTTTC
TRBV4-3	TRBJ2-6	NA	many	CASSQDRWSGANVLTF	TGCGCCAGCAGCCAAGATCGGTGGTCTGGGGCCAACGTCCTGACTTTC
TRBV11-2	TRBJ2-1	NA	few	CASSSWKYNEQFF	TGTGCCAGCAGCTCCTGGAAGTACAATGAGCAGTTCTTC
TRBV19	TRBJ2-7	TRBD1	NA	CASSLGQGRSPIYEQYF	TGTGCCAGTAGTCTAGGACAGGGCCGAAGCCCGATCTACGAGCAGTACTTC
TRBV24-1	TRBJ2-5	NA	NA	CATSDPGTRETQYF	TGTGCCACCAGTGATCCCGGGACCAGAGAGACCCAGTACTTC
TRBV6-5	TRBJ2-7	TRBD1	many	CASSYADREYEQYF	TGTGCCAGCAGTTACGCCGACAGGGAGTACGAGCAGTACTTC